These T cell receptor beta chains were read from a single sample in a study of blood T cells in healthy people across ages. MiXCR, run by TCRdb on the 5' RACE reads, gives a single entry per CDR3 protein. The sample contains some 730,000 distinct CDR3 sequences, around a fifth of which appear only once. Source material: blood. Source of these receptors: a man in his 70s in good health. The CDR3 runs from the conserved cysteine through the conserved F or W. The order of the fields is clone size, CDR3 length, J gene, V gene, CDR3 protein. Not every row has a clone size; where given, it reads once, few, many or a size class.

few 15 TRBJ1-1 TRBV4-2 CASSHLDREYLEAFF
NA 15 TRBJ1-2 TRBV4-1 CASSQPDRGVYGYTF
few 14 TRBJ1-2 TRBV7-2 CASSLFGTNYGYTF
few 14 TRBJ1-1 TRBV12-3/TRBV12-4 CASSRQIWDTEAFF
NA 17 TRBJ2-1 TRBV6-2/TRBV6-3 CASSFPSGVATDNEQFF
NA 14 TRBJ1-1 TRBV7-2 CASSLVGWNTEAFF
NA 15 NA TRBV12-3/TRBV12-4 CASSSGTSGPWQQFF
few 18 TRBJ2-1 TRBV18 CASSPQAEAHGFYNEQFF
NA 15 TRBJ2-5 TRBV10-3 CAISNLAGGTGIMIF
few 13 TRBJ1-1 TRBV27 CASSFVMNTEAFF
few 14 TRBJ1-6 TRBV30 CAWIRDGVNSPLHF
few 15 TRBJ1-1 TRBV7-2 CASSPAVTANTEAFF
NA 12 TRBJ1-2 TRBV6-5 CASSYSQGGCTF
NA 17 TRBJ2-1 TRBV6-5 CASSYSSLAGAYNEQFF
few 17 TRBJ2-1 TRBV18 CASSPPVSGAAYNEQFF
NA 14 TRBJ1-1 TRBV18 CASSPKAGDFEAFF
many 12 TRBJ2-7 TRBV6-6 CASRSARYEQYF
NA 14 TRBJ2-7 TRBV10-2 CASMEAGVSYEKYF
few 17 TRBJ2-7 TRBV5-1 CASSTGLAGGFSYEQYF
few 19 TRBJ1-1 TRBV15 CATSRDRVFIRGPDTEAFF
NA 12 TRBJ1-2 TRBV3-1 CASSQLQRGYTF
few 14 NA TRBV19 CASSSPTGIHEQFF
NA 13 TRBJ1-3 TRBV12-3/TRBV12-4 CASSLQGRNTIYF
NA 15 TRBJ1-3 TRBV12-3/TRBV12-4 CASSPGLDSGNTIYF
few 14 TRBJ1-5 TRBV7-2 CASSLTGWDQPQHF
few 16 TRBJ2-4 TRBV4-3 CASSQDAGRAKNIQYF
NA 15 TRBJ2-2 TRBV30 CAWRPPGLNTGELFF
many 14 TRBJ2-7 TRBV3-1 CASSFRGSTYEQYF
NA 11 TRBJ1-2 TRBV20-1 CSAQGVYGYTF
NA 15 TRBJ2-3 TRBV4-1 CASSQDRPSTDTQYF
NA 14 TRBJ1-5 TRBV7-2 CASSLAQVGQPQHF
NA 14 TRBJ1-4 TRBV7-2 CASSPPGRNGKLFF
few 11 TRBJ1-1 TRBV28 CASRQITEAFF
few 15 TRBJ2-3 TRBV7-9 CASSFAGRRGDTQYF
NA 15 TRBJ2-5 TRBV20-1 CSARGLAGFGETQYF
few 14 TRBJ2-3 TRBV3-1 CASSPLTGKDTQYF
few 16 TRBJ2-1 TRBV5-1 CASSPTASYSYNEQFF
NA 15 TRBJ1-1 TRBV28 CASSLMGKENTEAFF
NA 14 TRBJ2-7 TRBV10-2 CASRLGSLSYEQYF
few 14 TRBJ2-7 TRBV20-1 CSARWDRGLHEQYF
NA 15 TRBJ1-1 TRBV7-2 CASSAQTNVATEAFF
NA 15 TRBJ1-3 TRBV12-3/TRBV12-4 CASSWRGPPGNTIYF